The 8 T cell receptor beta chains below all came from one sample that was sequenced in a study of shared T cell receptors in the human thymus. Clones were sequenced by immunoSEQ multiplex PCR, and TCRdb holds only the in-frame ones, with some missing. The sample includes roughly 560,000 clones, approximately 80% of them seen just once. The same data also went into a second study, on human thymus T cells.

Sequenced sample: thymocytes. These receptors were obtained from a boy in the first two years of life with a congenital heart defect.

This clone was seen a few times. The chain couples TRBV28 to TRBJ1-1, with D possibly TRBD1 on 6 matching bases. V lost 4 bases to trimming and J lost 9 bases, with 12 bases between them. CDR1 MDHEN and CDR2 SYDVKM come from the germline V gene. The length of the CDR3 is 12 residues. Here the CDR3 DNA reads TGTGCCAGCAGTTCCCGGGACATAAAAGCTTTCTTT. This translates into CASSSRDIKAFF.

This clone has just a few counts. This chain connects TRBV11-3 to TRBJ2-1, with D unclear. Trimming pared 5 bases from V and 3 bases from J, leaving 20 bases between. This CDR3 is 17 amino acids long. Looked up from germline, CDR1 is SGHNT and CDR2 is YENEEA. The CDR3 region is CASSALLARNNYNEQFF. CDR3 coding DNA: TGTGCCAGCAGCGCCCTTCTGGCGCGGAACAACTACAATGAGCAGTTCTTC.

The rearrangement links TRBV5-6 to TRBJ2-3; 7 bases are shared with TRBD2. Trimming at V came to 4 bases and at J to 3 bases, leaving 8 bases not matched to a gene. Germline lookup yields CDR1 SGHDT and CDR2 YYEEEE. This CDR3 comprises 15 residues. CDR3 protein: CASSRWRERTDTQYF. The CDR3 bases are TGTGCCAGCAGCAGGTGGCGGGAGAGAACAGATACGCAGTATTTT. Drawing the rest from reference TRBV5-6 and TRBJ2-3, the complete variable domain is DAGVTQSPTHLIKTRGQQVTLRCSPKSGHDTVSWYQQALGQGPQFIFQYYEEEERQRGNFPDRFSGHQFPNYSSELNVNALLLGDSALYLCASSRWRERTDTQYFGPGTRLTVL.

V gene TRBV27 combines with J gene TRBJ2-7; 8 bases fit TRBD1. CDR1 MNHEY and CDR2 SMNVEV come from the germline V gene (reference sequence). This CDR3 has 12 amino acids. The J segment lost 5 bases and the V segment lost 8 bases, leaving 5 bases of the junction unmatched. CDR3 region: CASRQGKNEQYF. CDR3 nucleotides: TGTGCCAGCCGACAGGGGAAGAACGAGCAGTACTTC.

This chain uses TRBV6-5 with TRBJ1-3; D may be TRBD1 (5 bases). V lost 2 bases and J 0 bases, leaving 8 bases between the germline ends. Germline CDR1 is MNHEY and CDR2 is SVGAGI. The CDR3 spans 15 residues. This CDR3 reads CASSYAGRSGNTIYF. The CDR3 bases are TGTGCCAGCAGTTACGCAGGGCGCTCTGGAAACACCATATATTTT.

The gene calls are TRBV30 and TRBJ2-7; a weak D match, TRBD1 (6 bases). Trimming stripped 0 bases from V and 0 bases from J, with 15 bases between. There are 16 residues in the CDR3. Germline CDR1 and CDR2: GTSNPN and SVGIG (reference sequence). The CDR3 loop is CAWSVVGTFDSYEQYF. CDR3 nucleotides: TGTGCCTGGAGTGTAGTTGGGACATTCGACTCCTACGAGCAGTACTTC.

The rearrangement links TRBV7-9 to TRBJ2-1; 8 nucleotides line up with TRBD2. CDR3 size: 17 residues. With 1 base clipped from V and 2 bases from J, the junction kept 7 bases outside the gene matches. The germline V gene has CDR1 SEHNR and CDR2 FQNEAQ (reference sequence). Here the CDR3 reads CASSLVGREDTYNEQFF. The CDR3 coding sequence is TGTGCCAGCAGCTTAGTTGGGCGGGAGGACACCTACAATGAGCAGTTCTTC.

The chain has TRBV2 and TRBJ2-1; TRBD2 might be the D (6 bases). Germline V lookup: CDR1 SNHLY, CDR2 FYNNEI. The ends were cut back, 3 bases at V and 5 bases at J, with 11 bases in the middle. This CDR3 contains 14 residues. Here the CDR3 reads CASSEWDLNNEQFF. The CDR3 nucleotides read TGTGCCAGCAGTGAGTGGGACTTAAACAATGAGCAGTTCTTC.